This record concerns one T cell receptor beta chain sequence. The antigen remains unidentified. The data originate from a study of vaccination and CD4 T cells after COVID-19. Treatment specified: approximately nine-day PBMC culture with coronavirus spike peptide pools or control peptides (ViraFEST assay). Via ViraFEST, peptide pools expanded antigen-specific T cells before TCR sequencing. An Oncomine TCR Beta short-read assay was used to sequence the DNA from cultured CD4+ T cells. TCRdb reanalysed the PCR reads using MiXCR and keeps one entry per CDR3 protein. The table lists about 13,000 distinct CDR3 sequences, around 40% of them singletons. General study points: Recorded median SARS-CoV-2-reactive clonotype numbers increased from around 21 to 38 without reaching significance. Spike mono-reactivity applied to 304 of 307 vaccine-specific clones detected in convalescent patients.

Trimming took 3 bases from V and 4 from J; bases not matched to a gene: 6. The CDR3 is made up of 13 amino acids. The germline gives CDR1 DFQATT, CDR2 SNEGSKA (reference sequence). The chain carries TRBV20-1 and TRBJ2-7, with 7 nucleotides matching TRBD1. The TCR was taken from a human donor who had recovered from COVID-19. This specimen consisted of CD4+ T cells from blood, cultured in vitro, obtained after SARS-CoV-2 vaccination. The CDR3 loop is CSAREQGNYEQYF. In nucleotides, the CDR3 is TGCAGTGCTAGGGAACAGGGGAATTACGAGCAGTACTTC.